These T cell receptor beta chains were read from a single sample in a study of OX40 agonist ivuxolimab in advanced cancers. Produced via immunoSEQ multiplex PCR; TCRdb's table is partial and in-frame only. This repertoire shows roughly 13,000 clones, around 80% found once; its top ten account for roughly a fifth. The sequencing used CD4+ or CD8+ T cells sorted from blood, collected in a trial of the OX40 agonist ivuxolimab. Every receptor here comes from an adult with an advanced solid tumor such as melanoma, head and neck, liver or kidney cancer. Each CDR3 is given with its conserved first and last residue. A D gene is named only where the DNA matches it firmly. Clone size is given for some rows only: seen once, a few or many times, or a class if the clone is expanded.

j_call | clone_size | v_call | d_call | cdr3_aa | cdr3_nt
TRBJ2-7 | - | TRBV7-9 | TRBD2 | CASSQDSGTSPNEQYF | TGCGCCAGCAGCCAAGATTCCGGGACTAGCCCCAACGAGCAGTACTTC
TRBJ2-1 | - | TRBV27 | - | CASSLSTYNEQFF | TGTGCCAGCAGTTTATCCACCTACAATGAGCAGTTCTTC
TRBJ2-7 | - | TRBV28 | - | CASSLVAGNHEQYF | TGTGCCAGCAGTTTGGTGGCGGGGAACCACGAGCAGTACTTC
TRBJ2-1 | - | TRBV5-1 | TRBD2 | CASSFGAGGGLDEQFF | TGCGCCAGCAGCTTCGGGGCGGGAGGAGGGTTGGATGAGCAGTTCTTC
TRBJ2-7 | - | TRBV7-2 | TRBD1 | CASSLTGAREQYF | TGTGCCAGCAGCTTAACAGGGGCGAGGGAGCAGTACTTC
TRBJ2-1 | - | TRBV7-2 | TRBD1 | CASSLGQGVGNEQFF | TGTGCCAGCAGCTTAGGACAGGGGGTGGGCAATGAGCAGTTCTTC
TRBJ2-1 | - | TRBV4-1 | TRBD2 | CASSQVGTRSREQFF | TGCGCCAGCAGCCAAGTTGGGACTAGGTCCCGTGAGCAGTTCTTC
TRBJ1-3 | once | TRBV6-4 | - | CASPPRGKGNSGNTIYF | TGTGCCAGCCCCCCCCGGGGCAAGGGTAACTCTGGAAACACCATATATTTT
TRBJ2-7 | - | TRBV30 | - | CEKTPSYEQYF | TGTGAGAAGACACCGTCCTACGAGCAGTACTTC
TRBJ2-7 | - | TRBV4-2 | - | CASSQEGVNREGYEQYF | TGTGCCAGCAGCCAAGAAGGAGTAAACAGGGAAGGCTACGAGCAGTACTTC
TRBJ2-1 | - | TRBV5-8 | TRBD2 | CASSNSLGLAYNEQFF | TGTGCCAGCAGCAACTCCCTCGGACTAGCCTACAATGAGCAGTTCTTC
TRBJ1-2 | - | TRBV27 | TRBD1 | CASSSGTGVGYTF | TGTGCCAGCAGTTCCGGGACAGGGGTTGGCTACACCTTC
TRBJ2-1 | few | TRBV29-1 | TRBD1 | CSVIATGTGRSEQFF | TGCAGCGTAATTGCAACCGGGACAGGTAGGAGTGAGCAGTTCTTC
TRBJ2-7 | - | TRBV7-9 | TRBD1 | CASSLEYGQGHEQYF | TGTGCCAGCAGCTTAGAGTATGGACAGGGCCACGAGCAGTACTTC
TRBJ2-2 | few | TRBV7-9 | - | CASSQAGFGELFF | TGTGCCAGCAGCCAAGCGGGTTTCGGGGAGCTGTTTTTT
TRBJ2-7 | - | TRBV7-2 | TRBD2 | CASSLAGGTYEQYF | TGTGCCAGCAGCCTAGCGGGAGGAACCTACGAGCAGTACTTC
TRBJ1-1 | - | TRBV27 | - | CASSLQQGSTEAFF | TGTGCCAGCAGTCTCCAACAGGGAAGCACTGAAGCTTTCTTT
TRBJ1-5 | - | TRBV6-1 | TRBD1 | CASSQDRTAQHF | TGTGCCAGCAGTCAGGACAGGACAGCCCAGCATTTT
TRBJ2-7 | - | TRBV2 | - | CASSDSASGEQYF | TGTGCCAGCAGTGACTCTGCATCGGGCGAGCAGTACTTC
TRBJ2-7 | - | TRBV4-1 | - | CASSQDPMYEQYF | TGCGCCAGCAGCCAAGATCCTATGTACGAGCAGTACTTC
TRBJ2-7 | - | TRBV7-8 | - | CASSYGERQYF | TGTGCCAGCAGCTATGGAGAACGGCAGTACTTC
TRBJ2-5 | - | TRBV4-1 | - | CASSQDLSGRGETQYF | TGCGCCAGCAGCCAAGATTTGAGCGGGCGCGGGGAGACCCAGTACTTC
TRBJ2-3 | few | TRBV4-1 | - | CASSQDSYTQYF | TGCGCCAGCAGCCAAGATTCGTATACGCAGTATTTT
TRBJ1-5 | - | TRBV6-4 | - | CASRGAAYSNQPQHF | TGTGCCAGCAGGGGGGCTGCTTATAGCAATCAGCCCCAGCATTTT
TRBJ2-7 | - | TRBV7-9 | TRBD1 | CASSLTRQGAYEQYF | TGTGCCAGCAGTTTAACCCGACAGGGGGCCTACGAGCAGTACTTC
TRBJ2-1 | few | TRBV9 | - | CASSAFGSSYNEQFF | TGTGCCAGCAGCGCGTTCGGTAGCAGCTACAATGAGCAGTTCTTC
TRBJ2-1 | - | TRBV6-5 | TRBD2 | CASSGTSGISEQFF | TGTGCCAGCAGTGGGACTAGCGGGATCAGTGAGCAGTTCTTC
TRBJ2-5 | - | TRBV29-1 | - | CSAGDKGETQYF | TGCAGCGCCGGGGACAAGGGCGAGACCCAGTACTTC
TRBJ2-1 | - | TRBV6-1 | - | CASSLARVSYNEQFF | TGTGCCAGCAGCCTCGCCAGGGTCTCCTACAATGAGCAGTTCTTC
TRBJ1-5 | - | TRBV28 | - | CASSFFRADNQPQHF | TGTGCCAGCAGTTTTTTCCGGGCCGATAATCAGCCCCAGCATTTT
TRBJ2-3 | - | TRBV9 | - | CASSAGLGGTDTQYF | TGTGCCAGCAGCGCAGGCTTGGGCGGCACAGATACGCAGTATTTT
TRBJ2-4 | - | TRBV11-3 | - | CASSPEGVSAKNIQYF | TGTGCCAGCAGCCCGGAGGGGGTATCGGCCAAAAACATTCAGTACTTC
TRBJ1-2 | - | TRBV19 | - | CASTTNYGYTF | TGTGCCAGTACCACAAATTATGGCTACACCTTC
TRBJ1-2 | - | TRBV5-4 | TRBD1 | CASSPTGDENYGYTF | TGTGCCAGCAGCCCAACAGGGGATGAAAACTATGGCTACACCTTC
TRBJ2-2 | - | TRBV13 | - | CASSTRGAGELFF | TGTGCCAGCAGTACCCGGGGGGCGGGGGAGCTGTTTTTT
TRBJ2-7 | few | TRBV11-3 | TRBD2 | CASSFGTSGSYEQYF | TGTGCCAGCAGCTTCGGGACTAGCGGCTCCTACGAGCAGTACTTC
TRBJ2-7 | - | TRBV2 | TRBD2 | CASSERSGPYEQYF | TGTGCCAGCAGTGAACGTAGCGGGCCGTACGAGCAGTACTTC
TRBJ2-1 | - | TRBV6-1 | - | CASRRAAEPYNEQFF | TGTGCCAGCAGGAGGGCAGCGGAACCCTACAATGAGCAGTTCTTC
TRBJ2-6 | - | TRBV11-1 | TRBD1 | CASSRMDREPSGANVLTF | TGTGCCAGCAGCCGGATGGACAGGGAACCCTCTGGGGCCAACGTCCTGACTTTC
TRBJ2-7 | - | TRBV4-2 | - | CASSLESRYEQYF | TGTGCCAGCAGCTTGGAGTCCCGCTACGAGCAGTACTTC
TRBJ2-7 | - | TRBV27 | TRBD2 | CASSSPSSGPYEQYF | TGTGCCAGCAGTTCTCCGTCTAGCGGCCCCTACGAGCAGTACTTC
TRBJ2-2 | - | TRBV12-5 | TRBD1 | CASGFIRDRGFDTGELFF | TGTGCTAGTGGTTTCATCCGGGACAGGGGTTTTGACACCGGGGAGCTGTTTTTT
TRBJ2-7 | - | TRBV5-1 | TRBD2 | CASSYRTSGYEQYF | TGCGCCAGCAGCTACCGGACTAGCGGCTACGAGCAGTACTTC
TRBJ2-7 | medium-sized | TRBV7-9 | TRBD1 | CASSPGTDYEQYF | TGTGCCAGCAGTCCAGGGACAGACTACGAGCAGTACTTC
TRBJ2-1 | - | TRBV27 | TRBD2 | CASSPLAGVGQFF | TGTGCCAGCAGTCCTCTAGCGGGAGTAGGGCAGTTCTTC
TRBJ2-7 | - | TRBV14 | - | CASSQVGNTYEQYF | TGTGCCAGCAGCCAAGTCGGTAATACCTACGAGCAGTACTTC
TRBJ2-7 | few | TRBV7-8 | - | CASTPGISYEQYF | TGTGCCAGCACCCCCGGGATCTCCTACGAGCAGTACTTC